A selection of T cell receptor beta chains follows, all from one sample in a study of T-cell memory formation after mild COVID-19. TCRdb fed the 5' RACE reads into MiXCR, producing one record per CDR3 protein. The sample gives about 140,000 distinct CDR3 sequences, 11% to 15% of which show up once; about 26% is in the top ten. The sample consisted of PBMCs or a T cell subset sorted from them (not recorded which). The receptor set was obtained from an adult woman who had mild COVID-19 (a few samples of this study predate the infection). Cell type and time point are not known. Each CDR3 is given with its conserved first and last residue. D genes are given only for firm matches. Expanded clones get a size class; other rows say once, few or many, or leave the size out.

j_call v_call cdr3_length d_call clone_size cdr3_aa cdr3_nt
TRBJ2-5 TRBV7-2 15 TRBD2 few CASSFSGGALETQYF TGTGCCAGCAGCTTCTCCGGGGGGGCTCTGGAGACCCAGTACTTC
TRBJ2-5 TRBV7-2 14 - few CASSLADGQETQYF TGTGCCAGCAGCTTAGCGGACGGACAAGAGACCCAGTACTTC
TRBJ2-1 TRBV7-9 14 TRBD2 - CASRAGGPSNEQFF TGTGCCAGCAGAGCGGGGGGGCCCTCCAATGAGCAGTTCTTC
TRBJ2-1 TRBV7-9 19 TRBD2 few CASSSGATTSGKTYNEQFF TGTGCCAGCAGCTCGGGGGCTACTACTAGCGGGAAAACCTACAATGAGCAGTTCTTC
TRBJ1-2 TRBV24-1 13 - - CATSSGDPYGYTF TGTGCCACCAGCAGTGGGGACCCGTATGGCTACACCTTC
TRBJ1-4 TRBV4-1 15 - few CASSQDTGRNEKLFF TGCGCCAGCAGCCAAGATACCGGCAGAAATGAAAAACTGTTTTTT
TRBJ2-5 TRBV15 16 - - CATSSRLGGFRETQYF TGTGCCACCAGCAGCCGCCTAGGCGGCTTTAGGGAGACCCAGTACTTC
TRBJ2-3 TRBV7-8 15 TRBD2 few CASRAGTSVGDTQYF TGTGCCAGCAGGGCGGGGACTAGTGTAGGAGATACGCAGTATTTT
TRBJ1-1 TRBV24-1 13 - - CATSDFLATEAFF TGTGCCACCAGTGACTTCTTGGCCACTGAAGCTTTCTTT
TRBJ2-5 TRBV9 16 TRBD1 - CASSPPGTGGPETQYF TGTGCCAGCAGCCCCCCCGGGACAGGGGGTCCCGAGACCCAGTACTTC
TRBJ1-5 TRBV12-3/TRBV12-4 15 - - CASAVVGDSNQPQHF TGTGCCAGCGCCGTCGTAGGGGATAGCAATCAGCCCCAGCATTTT
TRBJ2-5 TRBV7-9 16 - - CASSPLTPGHGETQYF TGTGCCAGCAGCCCCTTAACGCCGGGACACGGAGAGACCCAGTACTTC
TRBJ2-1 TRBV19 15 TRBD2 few CASRLTGTSINEQFF TGTGCCAGTAGGCTAACCGGGACTAGTATCAATGAGCAGTTCTTC
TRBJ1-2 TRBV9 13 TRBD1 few CASSVDRGNGYTF TGTGCCAGCAGCGTAGACAGGGGGAATGGCTACACCTTC
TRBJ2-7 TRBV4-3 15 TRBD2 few CASSQEAGRGREQYF TGCGCCAGCAGCCAAGAGGCTGGGAGGGGTCGCGAGCAGTACTTC
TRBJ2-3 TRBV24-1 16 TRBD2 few CATSDLPGGSSDTQYF TGTGCCACCAGTGATTTGCCAGGCGGGAGCTCAGATACGCAGTATTTT
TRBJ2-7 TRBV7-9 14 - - CASSLWSANYEQYF TGTGCCAGCAGCTTATGGAGCGCCAACTACGAGCAGTACTTC
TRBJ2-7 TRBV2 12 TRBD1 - CAMHQGTDEQYF TGTGCCATGCACCAGGGGACAGACGAGCAGTACTTC
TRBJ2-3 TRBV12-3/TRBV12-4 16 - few CASSPPPGPLTDTQYF TGTGCCAGCAGTCCTCCGCCGGGACCCCTCACAGATACGCAGTATTTT
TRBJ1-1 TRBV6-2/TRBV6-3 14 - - CASSWDLQNTEAFF TGTGCCAGCAGTTGGGACCTTCAGAACACTGAAGCTTTCTTT
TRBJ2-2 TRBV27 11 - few CASSPTGELFF TGTGCCAGCAGTCCTACCGGGGAGCTGTTTTTT
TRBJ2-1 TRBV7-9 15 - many CASSLAFGGDNEQFF TGTGCCAGCAGCTTAGCTTTCGGCGGCGACAATGAGCAGTTCTTC
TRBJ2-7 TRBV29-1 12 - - CSVAGASYEQYF TGCAGCGTTGCGGGGGCATCCTACGAGCAGTACTTC
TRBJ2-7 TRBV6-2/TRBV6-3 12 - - CASSYSSDAQYF TGTGCCAGCAGTTACTCGAGCGATGCGCAGTACTTC
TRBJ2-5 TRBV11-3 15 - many CASSLGAQPQETQYF TGTGCCAGCAGCTTAGGGGCGCAGCCCCAAGAGACCCAGTACTTC
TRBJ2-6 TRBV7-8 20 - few CASSTARDPAPQSGANVLTF TGTGCCAGCAGCACCGCCCGGGACCCGGCTCCCCAATCTGGGGCCAACGTCCTGACTTTC
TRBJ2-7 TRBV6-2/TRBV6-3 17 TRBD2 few CASSQTGTSVTFYEQYF TGTGCCAGCAGTCAAACCGGGACTAGCGTCACATTCTACGAGCAGTACTTC
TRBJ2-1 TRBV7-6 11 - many CASSLGAEQFF TGTGCCAGCAGCCTGGGGGCGGAGCAGTTCTTC
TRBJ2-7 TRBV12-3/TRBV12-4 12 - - CASSLRGYEQYF TGTGCCAGCAGTTTAAGGGGGTACGAGCAGTACTTC
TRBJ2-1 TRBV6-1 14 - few CASSEGGAGNEQFF TGTGCCAGCAGTGAAGGGGGAGCTGGCAATGAGCAGTTCTTC
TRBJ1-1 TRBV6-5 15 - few CASSYSGTDTSEAFF TGTGCCAGCAGTTACTCCGGGACGGACACCTCTGAAGCTTTCTTT